Sequencing of this TCR beta chain was carried out in a study of T-cell reconstitution after alpha-beta-depleted transplantation in children. Unique molecular identifiers were incorporated when the TCRbeta library was constructed. TCRdb re-called the PCR reads through MiXCR, storing one row per CDR3 protein. The sample lists some 840,000 distinct CDR3 sequences; roughly 15% were seen once. Study results and limitations: Several hundred rapidly expanded clones from non-depleted graft cells reportedly supplied alpha-beta T cells about two months post-transplant.

For this clonotype: Its antigen is unknown.

Sample: PBMCs, mostly from graft donor cells, taken 360 days after TCRalphabeta/CD19-depleted stem cell transplant. The TCR originated in a male patient younger than 18 who had a stem cell transplant for acute lymphoblastic leukemia, so the T cells may come from the graft donor.

CDR3 in amino acids: CASWQGAMSNQPQHF. CDR3 sequence (DNA): TGTGCCAGCTGGCAGGGGGCTATGAGCAATCAGCCCCAGCATTTT. The chain is built from TRBV6-1 and TRBJ1-5; TRBD1 matches at 8 bases. Germline V CDR1 and CDR2: MNHNS, SASEGT. Trimming took 8 bases from V and 1 from J; bases not matched to a gene: 7. The CDR3 sequence is 15 residues long.